This T cell receptor beta chain was identified in a study of cytomegalovirus exposure and HLA in healthy donors. As for this clone: What it binds is unknown.

The PCR had 60 Vbeta and 13 Jbeta primers. Per the original data handling: An analysis that came later counted tens of millions of unique TCR beta chains, approximately 12 million shared. The method was immunoSEQ multiplex PCR; TCRdb's version includes in-frame clones alone and lacks a portion of them. Clone size and the V and J calls come from that table; the DNA yielded D and trimming. The sample shows about 150,000 clones, 76% of them seen only once. Study observations and caveats: Most TCR beta V segments were productive about 90% or about 30% of the time in an earlier analysis.

Sequences were obtained from PBMCs. This receptor was identified in a middle-aged woman in good health and CMV-seronegative.

The CDR3 protein is CASNDRGEVTEAFF. The DNA for the CDR3 is TGTGCCAGCAATGACCGGGGGGAGGTGACTGAAGCTTTCTTT. V usage is TRBV6-1 and J usage is TRBJ1-1, with D perhaps TRBD1 (5 bases). Germline CDR1 reads MNHNS; CDR2 reads SASEGT. V dropped 7 bases and J dropped 5 bases, with 17 bases sitting between them. The CDR3 consists of 14 residues.